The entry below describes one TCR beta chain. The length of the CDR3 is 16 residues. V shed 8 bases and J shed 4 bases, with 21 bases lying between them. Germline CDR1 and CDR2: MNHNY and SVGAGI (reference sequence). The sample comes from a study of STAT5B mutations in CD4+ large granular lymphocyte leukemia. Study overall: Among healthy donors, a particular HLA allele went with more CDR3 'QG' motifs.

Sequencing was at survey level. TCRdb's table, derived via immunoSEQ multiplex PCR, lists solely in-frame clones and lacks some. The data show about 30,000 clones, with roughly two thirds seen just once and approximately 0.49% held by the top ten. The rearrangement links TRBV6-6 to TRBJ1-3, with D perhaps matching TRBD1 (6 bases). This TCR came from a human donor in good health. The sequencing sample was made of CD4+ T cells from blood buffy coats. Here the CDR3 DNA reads TGTGCCAGCTCGACGGGGGGGGCTTCACAAGGAAACACCATATATTTT. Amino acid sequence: CASSTGGASQGNTIYF.